This paragraph covers one T cell receptor (beta chain) sequence. Per the germline V gene, CDR1 is DFQATT and CDR2 is SNEGSKA (reference sequence). The length of the CDR3 is 15 residues. Between the trimmed V and J ends, which lost 3 bases and 5 bases, there was a span of 17 bases. The Seattle patients, enrolled during active infection, were followed longitudinally. How the authors handled the data: From reference gene primer amplification, estimates of nucleated cell counts were derived. Data came from immunoSEQ multiplex PCR; TCRdb stores just in-frame clones and leaves some out. That table gives V, J and clone size, and the DNA gave D and trimming. The sample consists of roughly 18,000 clones, 70% to 85% of them appearing once. The data originate from a study of blood T cell repertoires in COVID-19. Turning to the study itself: From the United States, Italy and Spain came samples of acute and convalescent COVID-19. T cells, B-cell-depleted T cells, or PBMCs provided the cDNA or gDNA that served as material.

Material: peripheral blood. This TCR came from a man between 65 and 85 years old with COVID-19, enrolled during active disease. V and J are TRBV20-1 and TRBJ1-5; unclear D gene. The chain's CDR3 is CSASGARGVDQPQHF. In DNA form, the CDR3 reads TGCAGTGCTAGTGGTGCCCGGGGAGTTGATCAGCCCCAGCATTTT.